These 8 T cell receptor beta chains originate from one sample sequenced in a study of tumor-infiltrating lymphocytes in localized non-small cell lung cancer. Repertoires were generated with immunoSEQ multiplex PCR, while TCRdb's copy carries only in-frame clones and drops some. In the table there are 10,000 to 15,000 clones, roughly three quarters of which are singletons. The sample taken for sequencing was uninvolved lung tissue not adjacent to the tumor. The receptors stem from a human donor with non-small cell lung cancer.

Only one count was recorded for this clone. The chain carries TRBV19 and TRBJ1-1; tentative D call: TRBD1 (5 bases). CDR1 is LNHDA and CDR2 is SQIVND in the germline V gene (reference sequence). V lost 10 bases to trimming and J lost 4 bases, with 22 bases between them. CDR3 length: 15 amino acids. The CDR3 loop reads CATRVRDLGGTEAFF. In nucleotides, the CDR3 is TGTGCCACCAGGGTTCGGGACCTTGGGGGCACTGAAGCTTTCTTT.

The chain couples TRBV29-1 to TRBJ2-5; D is possibly TRBD2 (5 bases). Deletions cut 3 bases from V and 5 bases from J, with 16 bases between. CDR1 and CDR2 (germline): SQVTM, ANQGSEA. This CDR3 has 14 residues. In nucleotides, the CDR3 is TGCAGCGTTGACCAGAGGCTCAGCGGTGAGACCCAGTACTTC. It specifies CSVDQRLSGETQYF.

The rearrangement links TRBV19 to TRBJ1-5; no reliable D call. V shed 6 bases and J shed 5 bases, with 17 bases lying between them. This CDR3 has 15 amino acids. In germline, CDR1 is LNHDA, CDR2 SQIVND (reference sequence). Here the CDR3 DNA reads TGTGCCAGTAGGCTGGTCTCAGGTAGGCATCAGCCCCAGCATTTT. Its protein product is CASRLVSGRHQPQHF.

This clone appeared a few times. This chain uses TRBV6-5 with TRBJ1-1; 10 bases agree with TRBD1. Germline CDR1 MNHEY, CDR2 SVGAGI. The CDR3 sequence is 14 residues long. The trim removed 1 base at V and 6 bases at J, leaving 2 bases unmatched. The CDR3 DNA is TGTGCCAGCAGTTACTGGGACAGGGGACCTGAAGCTTTCTTT. This encodes CASSYWDRGPEAFF.

V gene TRBV13 combines with J gene TRBJ2-7; D possibly corresponds to TRBD1 (6 bases). CDR1 PRHDT and CDR2 FYEKMQ come from the germline V gene (reference sequence). CDR3 length equals 14 residues. V was pared by 1 base and J by 7 bases, with 14 bases between. In DNA, the CDR3 is TGTGCCAGCAGCTTAGAGGGGGACCCGGGGGAGCAGTACTTC. Amino acids: CASSLEGDPGEQYF.

This clone was picked up one time. The chain is built from TRBV11-2 and TRBJ1-4; D gene unclear. Trimming took off 5 bases at V and 7 bases at J, with 11 bases between the two ends. CDR1 SGHAT and CDR2 FQNNGV come from the germline V gene. There are 13 residues in the CDR3. The CDR3 DNA reads TGTGCCAGCAGCCTCCGGGCCAGTGAAAAACTGTTTTTT. Protein: CASSLRASEKLFF.

The rearrangement uses TRBV7-9 and TRBJ2-7; D not certain. The CDR3 has 14 amino acids. Between the trimmed V and J ends, which lost 5 bases and 2 bases, there was a span of 13 bases. Germline CDR1 SEHNR, CDR2 FQNEAQ (reference sequence). The CDR3 coding sequence is TGTGCCAGCAGCCATAATGACCCAACCTACGAGCAGTACTTC. Its translation is CASSHNDPTYEQYF.

The chain recombines TRBV30 with TRBJ1-6; D perhaps matches TRBD1 (6 bases). There are 13 residues in the CDR3. V lost 8 bases to trimming and J lost 3 bases, with 11 bases between them. The germline CDR1 and CDR2 sequences are GTSNPN and SVGIG (reference sequence). The CDR3 nucleotides are TGTGCCGGTAAGGGGGGCTATAATTCACCCCTCCACTTT. Translating gives CAGKGGYNSPLHF.